The 32 T cell receptor beta chains reported below all come from one sample, sequenced in a study of cytomegalovirus exposure and HLA in healthy donors. Sequencing used immunoSEQ multiplex PCR; TCRdb keeps in-frame clones, though not all of them. The sample shows some 100,000 clones, around 88% of them seen only once. The sample consisted of PBMCs. The origin of the receptors is a man aged 18 to 29 in good health and CMV-seronegative.

This chain connects TRBV6-1 to TRBJ1-5, with D unresolved. Germline assignment: CDR1 MNHNS and CDR2 SASEGT. This CDR3 region has 12 residues. V lost 2 bases and J lost 6, with 5 bases in between. The CDR3 DNA reads TGTGCCAGCAGTGAACCCCGTCAGCCCCAGCATTTT. Protein sequence: CASSEPRQPQHF.

This chain uses TRBV5-1 with TRBJ1-5, with 10 bases matching TRBD1. Trimming cost V 3 bases and J 5 bases; bases outside gene matches: 2. CDR3 size: 14 residues. Germline CDR1 is SGHRS and CDR2 is YFSETQ. CDR3 amino acids: CASSWGTGDQPQHF. The DNA for the CDR3 is TGCGCCAGCAGCTGGGGGACAGGGGATCAGCCCCAGCATTTT.

This rearrangement joins TRBV7-6 to TRBJ1-1, with TRBD1 matching over 9 bases. V trimming: 5 bases; J trimming: 4 bases; junction bases outside the gene matches: 8. The CDR3 spans 15 residues. The germline gives CDR1 SGHVS, CDR2 FNYEAQ. Here the CDR3 DNA reads TGTGCCAGCAGCACCGGGACAGGGACGGGCACTGAAGCTTTCTTT. Amino acid sequence: CASSTGTGTGTEAFF. Together with reference TRBV7-6 and TRBJ1-1, the CDR3 gives the full variable domain: GAGVSQSPRYKVTKRGQDVALRCDPISGHVSLYWYRQALGQGPEFLTYFNYEAQQDKSGLPNDRFSAERPEGSISTLTIQRTEQRDSAMYRCASSTGTGTGTEAFFGQGTRLTVV.

The gene calls are TRBV5-5 and TRBJ2-3, with a weak D call TRBD2 (7 bases). Per the germline V gene, CDR1 is SGHKS and CDR2 is YYEKEE (reference sequence). The CDR3 covers 15 residues. V was cut by 6 bases and J by 4 bases, with 18 bases left in between. CDR3 nucleotides: TGTGCCAGCACCCTACGGGGGGCCTACCCAGATACGCAGTATTTT. The encoded protein is CASTLRGAYPDTQYF. Looking up the rest from reference TRBV5-5 and TRBJ2-3 gives the full variable domain: DAGVTQSPTHLIKTRGQQVTLRCSPISGHKSVSWYQQVLGQGPQFIFQYYEKEERGRGNFPDRFSARQFPNYSSELNVNALLLGDSALYLCASTLRGAYPDTQYFGPGTRLTVL.

This chain uses TRBV30 with TRBJ1-2; D is ambiguous. Trimming removed 5 bases from V and 3 bases from J, with 10 bases in between. There are 12 residues in the CDR3. CDR1 is GTSNPN and CDR2 is SVGIG in the germline V gene (reference sequence). CDR3 sequence reads: CAWLREDYGYTF. The CDR3 DNA follows: TGTGCCTGGCTAAGGGAGGACTATGGCTACACCTTC.

This clone was detected only a few times. The chain couples TRBV7-6 to TRBJ1-2; 8 bases agree with TRBD1. Germline V gene data show CDR1 as SGHVS and CDR2 as FNYEAQ. The V and J ends lost 5 bases and 4 bases, in that order; junction bases with no gene match: 6. The CDR3 contains 14 residues. The DNA of the CDR3 is TGTGCCAGCAGCGAAGGACAGGGCCCCTATGGCTACACCTTC. This codes for CASSEGQGPYGYTF.

This rearrangement joins TRBV27 to TRBJ2-7, with 11 bases identical to TRBD1. The CDR3 has 13 residues. Looked up from germline, CDR1 is MNHEY and CDR2 is SMNVEV (reference sequence). V dropped 5 bases and J dropped 5; count of bases not matched to a gene: 2. The CDR3 sequence: CASSPGQGDEQYF. CDR3 sequence (DNA): TGTGCCAGCAGTCCGGGACAGGGGGACGAGCAGTACTTC.

The chain has TRBV27 and TRBJ2-1, with D maybe TRBD2 (6 bases). Trimming shortened V by 5 bases and J by 7 bases, and 18 bases separated the two germline ends. From germline, CDR1 is MNHEY and CDR2 SMNVEV (reference sequence). There are 15 residues in the CDR3. CDR3 loop: CASSQLTGVRNEQFF. Written as DNA, the CDR3 is TGTGCCAGCAGTCAACTAACGGGAGTTCGGAATGAGCAGTTCTTC.

This chain uses TRBV6-1 with TRBJ2-1; 7 bases line up with TRBD2. The CDR3 length is 15 residues. Trimming at V came to 6 bases and at J to 4 bases, leaving 9 bases not matched to a gene. Per the germline V gene, CDR1 is MNHNS and CDR2 is SASEGT. The CDR3 DNA reads as TGTGCCAGCAGCTTGAGGGAGGGGTTATACAATGAGCAGTTCTTC. Its protein product is CASSLREGLYNEQFF.

J is TRBJ2-7 and V is TRBV6-5; D is possibly TRBD1 (7 bases). CDR3 size: 15 residues. Germline V lookup: CDR1 MNHEY, CDR2 SVGAGI. V was cut by 2 bases and J by 5 bases, with 16 bases left in between. The CDR3 loop reads CASSYRAGGIDEQYF. CDR3 DNA sequence: TGTGCCAGCAGTTACAGGGCAGGGGGGATCGACGAGCAGTACTTC.

The chain combines TRBV13 with TRBJ2-1, with TRBD2 matching 14 bases. The V gene's germline CDR1 is PRHDT and CDR2 FYEKMQ (reference sequence). This CDR3 is built from 22 residues. The J segment lost 2 bases and the V segment lost 4 bases, leaving 19 bases of the junction unmatched. This CDR3 is CASSSPRIGGPGLAGAYNEQFF. Here the CDR3 DNA reads TGTGCCAGCAGCTCACCACGTATTGGGGGGCCGGGACTAGCGGGGGCCTACAATGAGCAGTTCTTC.

The chain couples TRBV5-1 to TRBJ1-3, with D tentatively TRBD1 (6 bases). V lost 2 bases to trimming and J lost 2 bases, with 11 bases between them. CDR3 length: 15 amino acids. CDR1 and CDR2 from the germline V gene are SGHRS and YFSETQ. The CDR3 nucleotides read TGCGCCAGCAGCTTAACACAGGGAGCTGGAAACACCATATATTTT. Translating it yields CASSLTQGAGNTIYF.

The chain employs TRBV30 and TRBJ2-5; 10 positions agree with TRBD1. The CDR3 consists of 14 residues. The germline V gene has CDR1 GTSNPN and CDR2 SVGIG (reference sequence). V shed 3 bases and J 5 bases; nucleotides not matched to a gene: 6. The CDR3 nucleotides read TGTGCCTGGAGCCGACAGGGGGCGGGGGAGACCCAGTACTTC. As protein: CAWSRQGAGETQYF.

This clone was picked up one time. The CDR3, as DNA: TGTGCCAGCAGTATTCAAGGGGGCCTCCAAGAGACCCAGTACTTC. This translates into CASSIQGGLQETQYF. This rearrangement joins TRBV28 to TRBJ2-5; 7 nucleotides line up with TRBD1. J was trimmed by 1 base and V by 5 bases; bases with no gene match: 7. There are 15 residues in the CDR3. CDR1 is MDHEN and CDR2 is SYDVKM in the germline V gene.

The J gene is TRBJ2-5, the V gene TRBV9; a weak D match, TRBD1 (5 bases). The CDR3 runs 14 residues. V was trimmed by 0 bases and J by 4 bases, leaving 10 bases between them. Germline CDR1 and CDR2: SGDLS and YYNGEE. CDR3 sequence reads: CASSVGVGAETQYF. The CDR3 region has the DNA TGTGCCAGCAGCGTAGGGGTAGGGGCAGAGACCCAGTACTTC.

The chain combines TRBV9 with TRBJ2-2; D call uncertain. Germline CDR1 is SGDLS and CDR2 is YYNGEE. The CDR3 runs to 16 residues. Trimming removed 0 bases from V and 1 base from J, with 10 bases in between. The CDR3: CASSVEIALNTGELFF. In DNA, the CDR3 is TGTGCCAGCAGCGTAGAAATAGCCTTGAACACCGGGGAGCTGTTTTTT.

V usage is TRBV27 and J usage is TRBJ2-1, with a weak D call TRBD2 (6 bases). Germline V gene sequence: CDR1 MNHEY, CDR2 SMNVEV (reference sequence). V gave up 2 bases and J gave up 5 bases, with 19 bases separating them. The CDR3 contains 17 residues. The CDR3 nucleotides read TGTGCCAGCAGTTTACCCGGGACTGCGCTAAACAACAATGAGCAGTTCTTC. It encodes CASSLPGTALNNNEQFF.

The chain carries TRBV29-1 and TRBJ2-5; 8 positions agree with TRBD2. The CDR3 has 15 residues. Germline V gene lookup returns CDR1 SQVTM and CDR2 ANQGSEA. The J segment lost 5 bases and the V segment lost 5 bases, leaving 13 bases of the junction unmatched. The CDR3 sequence: CSVKNGRAKVETQYF. DNA for the CDR3: TGCAGCGTTAAAAACGGGAGGGCCAAGGTGGAGACCCAGTACTTC.

J is TRBJ2-1 and V is TRBV5-1; 14 bases map to TRBD2. The trim removed 0 bases at V and 9 bases at J, leaving 5 bases unmatched. The CDR3 has 16 residues. From germline, CDR1 is SGHRS and CDR2 YFSETQ. This CDR3 is CASSLALGLAGVEQFF. The DNA of the CDR3 is TGCGCCAGCAGCTTGGCCCTGGGACTAGCGGGAGTTGAGCAGTTCTTC.

The chain combines TRBV29-1 with TRBJ2-7, with D perhaps matching TRBD1 (5 bases). CDR1 is SQVTM and CDR2 is ANQGSEA in the germline V gene. V gave up 2 bases and J gave up 1 base, with 9 bases separating them. There are 13 residues in the CDR3. Here the CDR3 DNA reads TGCAGCGTTGAAATTACAGGTTCCTACGAGCAGTACTTC. Translated, it gives CSVEITGSYEQYF.

Only one count was recorded for this clone. The chain is built from TRBV11-2 and TRBJ2-2, with D possibly TRBD2 on 6 matching bases. Trimming removed 1 base from V and 4 bases from J, with 13 bases in between. Germline CDR1 and CDR2: SGHAT and FQNNGV. CDR3 length: 16 residues. This CDR3 is CASSLGASAGTGELFF. The CDR3 nucleotides read TGTGCCAGCAGCTTAGGGGCTAGCGCCGGCACCGGGGAGCTGTTTTTT.

The CDR3: CAGTSGGPDTQYF. In nucleotides, the CDR3 is TGTGCCGGGACTAGCGGGGGCCCAGATACGCAGTATTTT. This chain uses TRBV30 with TRBJ2-3; TRBD2 aligns across 14 bases. Germline V gene lookup returns CDR1 GTSNPN and CDR2 SVGIG (reference sequence). The CDR3 extends over 13 amino acids. The junction had 2 bases not matched to a gene; V was cut back by 8 bases and J by 4 bases.

Only one count was recorded for this clone. The chain uses TRBV27 and TRBJ2-7, with a weak D call TRBD2 (5 bases). The length of the CDR3 is 14 residues. From germline, CDR1 is MNHEY and CDR2 SMNVEV (reference sequence). The germline V and J ends were trimmed by 2 bases and 2 bases, with 10 bases remaining between them. DNA of the CDR3: TGTGCCAGCAGTTTAACTAGTACTCCCTACGAGCAGTACTTC. The encoded protein is CASSLTSTPYEQYF.

This chain connects TRBV5-4 to TRBJ2-4; 11 bases map to TRBD2. CDR1 is SGHNT and CDR2 is YYREEE in the germline V gene (reference sequence). The CDR3 covers 17 residues. Trimming removed 3 bases from V and 2 bases from J; junction bases left unmatched: 7. CDR3 nucleotides: TGTGCCAGCAGCTCGAATAGCGGGGGGGCGTCCAAAAACATTCAGTACTTC. Translated: CASSSNSGGASKNIQYF. Drawing the rest from reference TRBV5-4 and TRBJ2-4, the complete variable domain is ETGVTQSPTHLIKTRGQQVTLRCSSQSGHNTVSWYQQALGQGPQFIFQYYREEENGRGNFPPRFSGLQFPNYSSELNVNALELDDSALYLCASSSNSGGASKNIQYFGAGTRLSVL.

The chain links TRBV9 to TRBJ1-2; D might be TRBD1 (5 bases). The CDR3 has 16 amino acids. The V gene lost 0 bases and the J gene lost 4 bases, with 16 bases spanning the gap. Germline assignment: CDR1 SGDLS and CDR2 YYNGEE. The DNA of the CDR3 is TGTGCCAGCAGCGTAGGGGCTGGGGGGATCACCTATGGCTACACCTTC. Protein sequence: CASSVGAGGITYGYTF.

This sequence joins TRBV19 and TRBJ1-4, with 7 bases identical to TRBD1. This CDR3 is built from 13 residues. With 9 bases clipped from V and 8 bases from J, the junction kept 9 bases outside the gene matches. The germline CDR1 and CDR2 sequences are LNHDA and SQIVND (reference sequence). This CDR3 is CASNRGLKEKLFF. CDR3 sequence (DNA): TGTGCCAGCAACAGGGGTCTGAAGGAAAAACTGTTTTTT.

This chain uses TRBV5-6 with TRBJ1-6; D possibly corresponds to TRBD1 (5 bases). The CDR3 consists of 15 residues. Germline loops: CDR1 SGHDT, CDR2 YYEEEE. V was shortened by 1 base and J by 9 bases, with 14 bases between the two germline ends. The CDR3 here is CASSLQGGWVSPLHF. As DNA, the CDR3 is TGTGCCAGCAGCTTGCAGGGAGGTTGGGTTTCACCCCTCCACTTT.

The V call is TRBV7-9, the J call TRBJ1-6; possibly TRBD1 for D (5 bases). Germline V gene data show CDR1 as SEHNR and CDR2 as FQNEAQ (reference sequence). There are 14 residues in the CDR3. Trimming cost V 3 bases and J 8 bases, with 11 bases left between them. CDR3 nucleotide sequence: TGTGCCAGCAGCTTCCCCAGGGTCGATTCACCCCTCCACTTT. This translates into CASSFPRVDSPLHF.

The chain recombines TRBV19 with TRBJ1-6; a weak D match, TRBD1 (6 bases). The germline gives CDR1 LNHDA, CDR2 SQIVND (reference sequence). This CDR3 has 16 residues. V was clipped by 5 bases and J by 6 bases, with 17 bases between them. The CDR3 DNA is TGTGCCAGTAGTCCTTCGGCAGGGGAGAGTAATTCACCCCTCCACTTT. Amino acid sequence: CASSPSAGESNSPLHF. Using reference TRBV19 and TRBJ1-6 for the parts outside the CDR3, the full variable domain is DGGITQSPKYLFRKEGQNVTLSCEQNLNHDAMYWYRQDPGQGLRLIYYSQIVNDFQKGDIAEGYSVSREKKESFPLTVTSAQKNPTAFYLCASSPSAGESNSPLHFGNGTRLTVT.

V usage is TRBV28 and J usage is TRBJ1-2; 8 nucleotides line up with TRBD1. Trimming at V came to 3 bases and at J to 3 bases, leaving 3 bases not matched to a gene. CDR3 size: 14 residues. Per germline, CDR1 MDHEN and CDR2 SYDVKM. The chain's CDR3 is CASSFQGADYGYTF. The DNA of the CDR3 is TGTGCCAGCAGTTTCCAGGGGGCAGACTATGGCTACACCTTC.

This clone was seen just once. The V gene is TRBV5-1, the J gene TRBJ1-1; D uncertain. CDR3 length equals 14 residues. The germline V and J ends were trimmed by 0 bases and 4 bases, with 10 bases remaining between them. The germline V gene has CDR1 SGHRS and CDR2 YFSETQ. This chain's CDR3 is CASSLDARPTEAFF. The CDR3 DNA reads TGCGCCAGCAGCTTGGACGCTAGGCCCACTGAAGCTTTCTTT.

The count of this clone is one. The V call is TRBV6-5, the J call TRBJ2-1; possible D gene TRBD1, 6 bases. This CDR3 has 15 amino acids. CDR1 is MNHEY, CDR2 SVGAGI, per germline. V lost 7 bases, J lost 4 bases, and 17 bases lay in between. In DNA, the CDR3 is TGTGCCAGCACTCCGACAGGAGGACGATACAATGAGCAGTTCTTC. This codes for CASTPTGGRYNEQFF.